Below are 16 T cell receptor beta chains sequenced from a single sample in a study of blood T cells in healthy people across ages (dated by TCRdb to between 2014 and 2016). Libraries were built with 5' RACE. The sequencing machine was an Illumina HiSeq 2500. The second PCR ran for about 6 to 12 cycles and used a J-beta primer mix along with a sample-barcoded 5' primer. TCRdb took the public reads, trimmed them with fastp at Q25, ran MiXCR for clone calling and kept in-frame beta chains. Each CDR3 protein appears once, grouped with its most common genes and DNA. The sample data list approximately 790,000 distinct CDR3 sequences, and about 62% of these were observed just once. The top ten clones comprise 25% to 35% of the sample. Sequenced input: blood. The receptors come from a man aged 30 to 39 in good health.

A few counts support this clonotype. This CDR3 is CASSYQLAPGETQYF. Written as DNA, the CDR3 is TGTGCCAGCAGTTACCAACTAGCGCCCGGAGAGACCCAGTACTTC. V gene TRBV6-2 or TRBV6-3 combines with J gene TRBJ2-7; 7 bases fit TRBD2. The better agreement between TRBJ2-5 and the DNA end casts doubt on the J call. Per germline, CDR1 MNHEY and CDR2 SVGEGT. CDR3 length equals 15 residues.

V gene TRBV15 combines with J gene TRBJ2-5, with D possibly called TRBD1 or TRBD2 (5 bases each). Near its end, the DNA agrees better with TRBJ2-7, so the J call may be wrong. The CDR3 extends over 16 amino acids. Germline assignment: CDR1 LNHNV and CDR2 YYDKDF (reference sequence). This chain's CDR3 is CATSRDWDEGSYEQYF. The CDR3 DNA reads TGTGCCACCAGCAGAGATTGGGACGAAGGGTCCTACGAGCAGTACTTC.

DNA for the CDR3: TGCAGTGCAAAAGAAGGACAGGGTAGGAATGAGCAGTTCTTC. It yields the protein CSAKEGQGRNEQFF. This chain links TRBV20-1 with TRBJ2-1, with TRBD1 identical over 8 bases. V lost 6 bases, J lost 7 bases, and 11 bases stayed unmatched. The CDR3 spans 14 residues. CDR1 is DFQATT and CDR2 is SNEGSKA in the germline V gene (reference sequence).

DNA of the CDR3: TGTGCCAGCAGTTTATGGGACGGAAGCTCCTACAATGAGCAGTTCTTC. Its translation is CASSLWDGSSYNEQFF. The V and J genes are TRBV28 and TRBJ2-1; D is unclear. Germline-derived CDR1 and CDR2 are MDHEN and SYDVKM. This CDR3 is 16 amino acids long. V was cut by 0 bases and J by 0 bases, with 9 bases left in between.

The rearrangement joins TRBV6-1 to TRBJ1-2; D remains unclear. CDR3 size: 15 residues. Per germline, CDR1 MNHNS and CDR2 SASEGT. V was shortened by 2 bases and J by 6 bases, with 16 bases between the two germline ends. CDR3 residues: CASSELQPRYDGYTF. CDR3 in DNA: TGTGCCAGCAGTGAACTACAGCCTCGCTACGATGGCTACACCTTC.

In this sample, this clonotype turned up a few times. The CDR3 DNA sequence: TGTGCCAGCAGCTTCCACCCTACTGACTCTTACGAGCAGTACTTC. Translation: CASSFHPTDSYEQYF. The chain joins TRBV7-9 to TRBJ2-7; D not resolved. The CDR3 sequence is 15 residues long. V was clipped by 3 bases and J by 4 bases, with 16 bases between them. The germline CDR1 and CDR2 sequences are SEHNR and FQNEAQ (reference sequence).

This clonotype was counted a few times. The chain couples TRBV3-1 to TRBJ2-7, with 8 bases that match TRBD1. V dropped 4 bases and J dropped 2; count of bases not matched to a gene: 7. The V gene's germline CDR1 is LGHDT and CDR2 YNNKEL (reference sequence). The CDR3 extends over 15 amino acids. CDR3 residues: CASSPGTGVTYEQYF. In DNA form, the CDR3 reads TGTGCCAGCAGCCCAGGGACAGGTGTCACCTACGAGCAGTACTTC.

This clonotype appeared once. Written as DNA, the CDR3 is TGTGCCATCACCCCTCGGGGGGACACTGAAGCTTTCTTT. As protein: CAITPRGDTEAFF. This chain joins TRBV10-3 and TRBJ1-1; maybe TRBD1 (5 bases). The germline V gene has CDR1 ENHRY and CDR2 SYGVKD. CDR3 length: 13 residues. V shed 7 bases and J shed 3 bases, with 12 bases lying between them.

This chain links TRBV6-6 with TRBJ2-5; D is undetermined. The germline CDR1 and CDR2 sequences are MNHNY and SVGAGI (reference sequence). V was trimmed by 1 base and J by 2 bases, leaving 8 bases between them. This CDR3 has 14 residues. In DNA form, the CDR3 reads TGTGCCAGCAGTTACTGGCTAGGGCAAGAGACCCAGTACTTC. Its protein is CASSYWLGQETQYF.

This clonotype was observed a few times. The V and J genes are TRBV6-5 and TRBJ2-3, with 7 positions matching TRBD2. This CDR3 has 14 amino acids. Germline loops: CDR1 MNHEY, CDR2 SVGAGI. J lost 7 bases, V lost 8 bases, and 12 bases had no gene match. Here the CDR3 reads CASRPGGEGHTQYF. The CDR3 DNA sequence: TGTGCCAGCCGACCGGGGGGAGAGGGACATACGCAGTATTTT.

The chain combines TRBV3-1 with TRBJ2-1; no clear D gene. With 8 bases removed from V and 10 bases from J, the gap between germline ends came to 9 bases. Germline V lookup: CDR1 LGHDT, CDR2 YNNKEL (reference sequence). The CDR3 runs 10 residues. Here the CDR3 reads CASGAREQFF. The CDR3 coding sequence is TGTGCCAGCGGCGCCCGCGAGCAGTTCTTC.

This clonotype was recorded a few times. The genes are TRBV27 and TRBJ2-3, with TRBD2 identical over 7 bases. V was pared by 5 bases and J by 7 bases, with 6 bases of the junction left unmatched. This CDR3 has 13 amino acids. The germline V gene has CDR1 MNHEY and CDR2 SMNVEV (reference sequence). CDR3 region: CASSEVGGNTQYF. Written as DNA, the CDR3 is TGTGCCAGCAGTGAGGTGGGGGGGAATACGCAGTATTTT.

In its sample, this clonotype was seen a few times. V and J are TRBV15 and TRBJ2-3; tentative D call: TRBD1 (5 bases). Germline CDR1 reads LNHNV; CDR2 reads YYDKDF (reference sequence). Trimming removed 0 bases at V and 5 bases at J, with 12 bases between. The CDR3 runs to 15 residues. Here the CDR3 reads CATSRDKGVVDTQYF. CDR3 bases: TGTGCCACCAGCAGAGATAAAGGGGTGGTAGATACGCAGTATTTT.

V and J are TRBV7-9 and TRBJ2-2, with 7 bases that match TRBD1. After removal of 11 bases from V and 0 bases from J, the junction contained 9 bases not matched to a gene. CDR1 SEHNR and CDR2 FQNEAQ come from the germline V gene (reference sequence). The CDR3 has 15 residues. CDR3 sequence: CAGRPGQSNTGELFF. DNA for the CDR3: TGTGCCGGACGACCGGGACAGTCGAACACCGGGGAGCTGTTTTTT.

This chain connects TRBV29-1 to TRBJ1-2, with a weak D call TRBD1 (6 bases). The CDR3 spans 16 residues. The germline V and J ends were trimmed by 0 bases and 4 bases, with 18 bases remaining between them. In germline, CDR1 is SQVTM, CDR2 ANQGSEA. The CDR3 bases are TGCAGCGTTGAAGATTGGATAGGGGGGGGCGGCTATGGCTACACCTTC. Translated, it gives CSVEDWIGGGGYGYTF.

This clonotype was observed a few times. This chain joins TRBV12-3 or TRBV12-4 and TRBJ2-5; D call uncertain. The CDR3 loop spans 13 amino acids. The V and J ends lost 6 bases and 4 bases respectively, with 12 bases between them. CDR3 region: CASSLGPPETQYF. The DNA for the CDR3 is TGTGCCAGCAGCCTCGGACCCCCAGAGACCCAGTACTTC.